This T cell receptor beta chain was sequenced during a study of blood T cell repertoires in COVID-19. At the level of the study: The origin of the acute and convalescent COVID-19 samples was the United States, Italy and Spain. In each case, the material was cDNA or gDNA derived from T cells, B-cell-depleted T cells, or PBMCs.

This CDR3 comprises 14 residues. V shed 1 base and J shed 7 bases, with 13 bases lying between them. Germline V lookup: CDR1 SGHTA, CDR2 FQGNSA. Source study methods: Using reference gene primer amplification, nucleated cell counts were estimated. Only in-frame clones appear in the TCRdb table, and some are missing; sequencing was by immunoSEQ multiplex PCR. That table furnishes V, J and clone size, whereas the DNA furnished D and trimming. The data hold 250,000 to 350,000 clones, with roughly nine tenths observed a single time. The rearrangement joins TRBV7-2 to TRBJ1-1; D may be TRBD1 (5 bases). The sample was peripheral blood. This TCR came from a woman aged 50 to 60 who had recovered from COVID-19. CDR3 sequence (DNA): TGTGCCAGCAGCTTAGTGGGAGGGACTGGTGAAGCTTTCTTT. It yields the protein CASSLVGGTGEAFF.